What follows is one TCR beta chain and its context. The data stem from a study of blood T cell repertoires in COVID-19. For the study at large: Samples came from the United States, Italy and Spain, spanning acute and convalescent COVID-19. Sample material is recorded as cDNA or gDNA derived from T cells, B-cell-depleted T cells, or PBMCs.

Trimming left V 7 bases short and J 3 bases short, with 12 bases between. Germline V gene sequence: CDR1 LNHDA, CDR2 SQIVND (reference sequence). CDR3 length: 13 residues. The protocol was immunoSEQ multiplex PCR, while the TCRdb copy is restricted to in-frame clones and leaves out a portion. The sample has 150,000 to 170,000 clones; about 80% are singletons. The rearrangement links TRBV19 to TRBJ1-2, with D hard to call. The TCR originated in a woman aged 55-70 years with acute or convalescent COVID-19. Sequencing input: peripheral blood. The CDR3 loop is CASTKKGDYGYTF. In DNA, the CDR3 is TGTGCCAGTACAAAGAAGGGAGACTATGGCTACACCTTC.